This paragraph reports one T cell receptor beta chain. Its binding antigen is unknown. Base-call qualities are not available, and no considerably larger clone is one nucleotide away. CDR1 and CDR2 are drawn from the germline V gene: SGHRS, YFSETQ. Trimming removed 1 base from V and 3 bases from J, leaving 6 bases between the germline ends. From cysteine to phenylalanine, the CDR3 is 13 amino acids long. Of the read, only the CDR3 DNA is kept; its 39 bases are in frame from base 1. The time point tag for this specimen amounts to: blood 2 weeks post-SBRT. The sample's treatment or condition label, decoded: 15 Gy SBRT to primary tumor, nephrectomy 4 weeks later. To follow tumor-enriched clonotypes, peripheral blood was collected serially from radiation-treated patients at baseline and again at 2 weeks and 4 weeks after SBRT. Every patient's renal cell carcinoma showed clear cell pathology. The QIAamp DNA Blood Mini Kit (Qiagen) was used to prepare genomic DNA for TCR sequencing. Samples were included in the analyses only if all quality control checks were passed.

This record belongs to a study of radiation and T cells in renal cell carcinoma (dated by TCRdb to 2018 to 2020). About the full investigation: Samples were obtained from a clinical trial, in which 15 Gy stereotactic body radiation therapy was delivered to primary renal cell carcinomas and nephrectomy was performed 4 weeks later. TCR beta sequencing covered 53 samples in total, comprising roughly 25 tumors and about 27 peripheral blood samples. A total of 4,016,671 unique CDR3 nucleotide sequences, encoding fewer than 3,000,000 unique CDR3 amino acid sequences, were found across all 50 or so samples. General findings and caveats noted by the study authors: An increase in top tumor clonotypes in blood was observed from baseline to 2 weeks post-radiation, followed by contraction by 4 weeks, which was taken to suggest transient expansion of tumor-resident clones. With a single-armed trial design, the study had no way to address how radiation dose or scheduling affects the TCR repertoire. Because pretreatment tumor biopsies were not available, the study could not determine whether clonotypes were already present within the tumor at baseline. Blood repertoire dynamics were not followed beyond 4 weeks after treatment.

TCR beta libraries were generated from genomic DNA with the immunoSEQ kit, following the manufacturer's recommendations. To prepare the libraries, a first multiplex PCR with proprietary primers was run, followed by a second PCR that added unique barcodes, and a bead cleanup was done after each round. A kit-provided positive control reaction and a negative control reaction were included in every sample batch. The final libraries were assessed on an Agilent 4200 TapeStation D1000 ScreenTape, pooled by volume, and quantified by qPCR. Sequencing was performed on an Illumina NextSeq500 using a MidOutput 150-cycle cartridge, with 156 Read1 cycles, 15 Index1 cycles, and the kit custom primers. The pooled library was loaded at 0.75 to 1 pM with a roughly 22% PhiX control spike-in. The published analysis was carried out like this. The vendor-processed data were analyzed in R, and a clonotype was defined as all T cells that share the same CDR3 nucleotide sequence. For clone abundance analyses, frequencies were normalized to the 10,000 most abundant clones in each sample. Public T cell clones, which averaged fewer than five per sample, were excluded before analysis. An abundance difference of at least 32-fold between compartments was the criterion for calling clonotypes tumor-enriched or baseline blood-enriched. Clonotypes expanded or contracted between blood time points were identified with a beta-binomial differential abundance model. Similarity between tumor and blood repertoires was quantified using the Baroni-Urbani and Buser coefficient, and groups were compared with two-tailed Wilcoxon tests in R. TCRdb provides this immuneACCESS table in a form limited to in-frame rearrangements. Some clones are lacking; in checked studies, under half of them reflect an unresolved V gene, and why the rest are absent is not known. The V and J calls and clone size are taken from that table; D and trimming were inferred from the DNA. In all, the sample holds 100,000 to 150,000 clones, and 81% of those were seen once. The ten largest clones capture 5% to 6.5% of the sample.

The TCR originated in a middle-aged man with renal cell carcinoma. The chain employs TRBV5-1 and TRBJ2-3, with the D gene call left open. Specimen: blood, collected from a patient whose treatment included radiotherapy and nephrectomy. The CDR3 has the sequence CASSLFRTDTQYF. The sequenced DNA is TGCGCCAGCAGCTTGTTTCGAACAGATACGCAGTATTTT.